This T cell receptor beta chain came from a study of blood T cell repertoires in COVID-19. The germline CDR1 and CDR2 sequences are SGHRS and YFSETQ. V dropped 0 bases and J dropped 2 bases, with 5 bases sitting between them. This CDR3 region has 14 residues. Using immunoSEQ multiplex PCR, the repertoire was profiled, and TCRdb retains in-frame clones only, with some absent. Of approximately 71,000 clones in the sample, approximately 90% were seen once. Sequencing was carried out using peripheral blood. This sequence originates from a woman younger than 30 with acute or convalescent COVID-19. The chain couples TRBV5-1 to TRBJ2-2; unclear D gene. The CDR3: CASSLGPNTGELFF. The CDR3 DNA follows: TGCGCCAGCAGCTTGGGGCCAAACACCGGGGAGCTGTTTTTT. Full variable domain (remainder filled in from reference TRBV5-1 and TRBJ2-2): KAGVTQTPRYLIKTRGQQVTLSCSPISGHRSVSWYQQTPGQGLQFLFEYFSETQRNKGNFPGRFSGRQFSNSRSEMNVSTLELGDSALYLCASSLGPNTGELFFGEGSRLTVL.